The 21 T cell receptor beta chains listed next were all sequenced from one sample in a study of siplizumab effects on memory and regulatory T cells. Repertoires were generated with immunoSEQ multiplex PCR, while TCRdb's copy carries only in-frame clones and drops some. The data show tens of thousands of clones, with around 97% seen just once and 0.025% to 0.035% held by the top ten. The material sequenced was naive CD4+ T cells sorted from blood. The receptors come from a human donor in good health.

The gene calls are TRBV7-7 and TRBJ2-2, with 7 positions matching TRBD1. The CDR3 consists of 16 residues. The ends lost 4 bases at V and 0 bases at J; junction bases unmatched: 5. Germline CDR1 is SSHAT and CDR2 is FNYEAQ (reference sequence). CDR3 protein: CASSSRTGANTGELFF. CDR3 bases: TGTGCCAGCAGCTCCCGGACAGGCGCGAACACCGGGGAGCTGTTTTTT. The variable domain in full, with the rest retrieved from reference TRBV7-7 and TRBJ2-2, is GAGVSQSPRYKVTKRGQDVTLRCDPISSHATLYWYQQALGQGPEFLTYFNYEAQPDKSGLPSDRFSAERPEGSISTLTIQRTEQRDSAMYRCASSSRTGANTGELFFGEGSRLTVL.

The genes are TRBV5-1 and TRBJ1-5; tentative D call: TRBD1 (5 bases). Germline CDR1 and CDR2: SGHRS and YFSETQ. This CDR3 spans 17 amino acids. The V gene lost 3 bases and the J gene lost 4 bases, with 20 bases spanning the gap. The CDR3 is CASSSWGDGVRNQPQHF. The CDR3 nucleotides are TGCGCCAGCAGCTCCTGGGGGGACGGGGTACGGAATCAGCCCCAGCATTTT.

The CDR3 DNA follows: TGTGCCAGCAGCCGAACTAGCGGGGGGCCGGGAGAGCAGTACTTC. As protein: CASSRTSGGPGEQYF. V gene TRBV7-9 combines with J gene TRBJ2-7; 12 bases line up with TRBD2. Trimming at V came to 5 bases and at J to 7 bases, leaving 9 bases not matched to a gene. Per the germline V gene, CDR1 is SEHNR and CDR2 is FQNEAQ (reference sequence). The CDR3 is 15 amino acids.

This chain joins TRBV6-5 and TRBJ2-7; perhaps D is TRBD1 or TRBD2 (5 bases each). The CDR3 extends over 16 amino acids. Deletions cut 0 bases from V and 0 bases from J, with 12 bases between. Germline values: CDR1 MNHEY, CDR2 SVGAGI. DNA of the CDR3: TGTGCCAGCAGTTACTCGACCAGGGAGACCTCCTACGAGCAGTACTTC. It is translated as CASSYSTRETSYEQYF.

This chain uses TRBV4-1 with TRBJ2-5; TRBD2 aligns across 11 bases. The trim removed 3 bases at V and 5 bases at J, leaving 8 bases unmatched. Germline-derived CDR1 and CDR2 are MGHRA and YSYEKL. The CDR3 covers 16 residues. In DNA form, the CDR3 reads TGCGCCAGCAGCCATGCGGTAGCGGGGGGGCGGGAGACCCAGTACTTC. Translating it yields CASSHAVAGGRETQYF.

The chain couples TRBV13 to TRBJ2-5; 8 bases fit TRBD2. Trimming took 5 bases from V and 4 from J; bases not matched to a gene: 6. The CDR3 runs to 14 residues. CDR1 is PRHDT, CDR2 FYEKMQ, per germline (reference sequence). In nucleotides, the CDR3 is TGTGCCAGCAGCCCTCGGGGGGGCCGAGAGACCCAGTACTTC. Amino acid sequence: CASSPRGGRETQYF.

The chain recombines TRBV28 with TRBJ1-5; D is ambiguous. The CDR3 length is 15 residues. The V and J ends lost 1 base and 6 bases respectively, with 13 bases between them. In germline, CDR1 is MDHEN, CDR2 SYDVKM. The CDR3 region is CASSLFSSSGQPQHF. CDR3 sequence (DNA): TGTGCCAGCAGTTTATTTTCCAGTTCGGGTCAGCCCCAGCATTTT.

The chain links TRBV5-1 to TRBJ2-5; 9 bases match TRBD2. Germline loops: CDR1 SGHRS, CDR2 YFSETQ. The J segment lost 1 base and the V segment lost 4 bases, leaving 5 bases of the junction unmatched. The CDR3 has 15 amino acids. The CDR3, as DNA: TGCGCCAGCAGCCTCCTAGCGGGGATCCAAGAGACCCAGTACTTC. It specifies CASSLLAGIQETQYF.

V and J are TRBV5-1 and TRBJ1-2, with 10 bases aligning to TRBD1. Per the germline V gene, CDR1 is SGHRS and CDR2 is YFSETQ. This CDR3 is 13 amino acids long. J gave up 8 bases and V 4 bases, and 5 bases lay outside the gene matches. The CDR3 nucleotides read TGCGCCAGCAGCATTGGGACAGGGGAAGGCTACACCTTC. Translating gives CASSIGTGEGYTF.

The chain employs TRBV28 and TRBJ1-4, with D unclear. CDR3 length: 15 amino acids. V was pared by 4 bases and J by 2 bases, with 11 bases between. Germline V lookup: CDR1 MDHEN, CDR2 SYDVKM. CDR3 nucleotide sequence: TGTGCCAGCAGTTCGTCAGGTTTGACTAATGAAAAACTGTTTTTT. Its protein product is CASSSSGLTNEKLFF.

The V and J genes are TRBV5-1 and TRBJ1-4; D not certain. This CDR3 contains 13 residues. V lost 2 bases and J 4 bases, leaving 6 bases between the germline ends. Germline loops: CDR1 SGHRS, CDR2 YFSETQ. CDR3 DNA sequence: TGCGCCAGCAGCTTACTGGTTAATGAAAAACTGTTTTTT. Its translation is CASSLLVNEKLFF.

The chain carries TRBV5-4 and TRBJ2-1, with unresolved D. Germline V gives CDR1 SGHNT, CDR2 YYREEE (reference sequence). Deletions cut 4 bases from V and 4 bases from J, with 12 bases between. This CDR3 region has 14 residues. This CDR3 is CASSPHPDYNEQFF. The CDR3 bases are TGTGCCAGCAGCCCCCACCCAGATTACAATGAGCAGTTCTTC.

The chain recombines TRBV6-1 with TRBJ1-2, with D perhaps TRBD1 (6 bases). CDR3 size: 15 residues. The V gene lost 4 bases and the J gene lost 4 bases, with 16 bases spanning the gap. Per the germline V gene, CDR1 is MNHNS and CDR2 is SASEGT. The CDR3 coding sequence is TGTGCCAGCAGTGGAATTGGGGGGCTGAGCTATGGCTACACCTTC. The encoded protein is CASSGIGGLSYGYTF.

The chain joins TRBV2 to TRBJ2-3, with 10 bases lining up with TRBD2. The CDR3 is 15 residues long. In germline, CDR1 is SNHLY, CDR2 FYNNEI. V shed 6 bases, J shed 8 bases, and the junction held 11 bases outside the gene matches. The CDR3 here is CASRRELAGAFTQYF. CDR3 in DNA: TGTGCCAGCAGGAGGGAGCTAGCGGGGGCCTTTACGCAGTATTTT.

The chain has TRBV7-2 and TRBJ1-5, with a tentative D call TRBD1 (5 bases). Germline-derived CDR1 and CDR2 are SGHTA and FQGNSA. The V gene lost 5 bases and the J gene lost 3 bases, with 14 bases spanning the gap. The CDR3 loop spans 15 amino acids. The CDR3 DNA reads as TGTGCCAGCAGCCCGCACGCAGGGCACAATCAGCCCCAGCATTTT. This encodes CASSPHAGHNQPQHF.

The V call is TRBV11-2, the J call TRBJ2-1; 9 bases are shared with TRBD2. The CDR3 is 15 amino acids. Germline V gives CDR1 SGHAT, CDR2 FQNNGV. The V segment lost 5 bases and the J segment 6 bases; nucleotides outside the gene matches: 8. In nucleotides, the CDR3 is TGTGCCAGCAGCAAGCTAGCGGGGAGGGGCAATGAGCAGTTCTTC. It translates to CASSKLAGRGNEQFF.

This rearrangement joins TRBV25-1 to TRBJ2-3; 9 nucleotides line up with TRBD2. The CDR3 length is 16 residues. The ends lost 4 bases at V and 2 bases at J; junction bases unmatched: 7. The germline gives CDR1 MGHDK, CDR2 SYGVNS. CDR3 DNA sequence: TGTGCCAGCAGTGGGTCGAGCGGGGGGTTCACAGATACGCAGTATTTT. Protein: CASSGSSGGFTDTQYF.

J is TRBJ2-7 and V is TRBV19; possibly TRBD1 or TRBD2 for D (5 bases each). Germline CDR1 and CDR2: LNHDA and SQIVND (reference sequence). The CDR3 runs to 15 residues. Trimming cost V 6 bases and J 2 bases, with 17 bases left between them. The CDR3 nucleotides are TGTGCCAGTAGCTTAACGTCCCCGGGGCCCTACGAGCAGTACTTC. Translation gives CASSLTSPGPYEQYF. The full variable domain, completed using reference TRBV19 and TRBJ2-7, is DGGITQSPKYLFRKEGQNVTLSCEQNLNHDAMYWYRQDPGQGLRLIYYSQIVNDFQKGDIAEGYSVSREKKESFPLTVTSAQKNPTAFYLCASSLTSPGPYEQYFGPGTRLTVT.

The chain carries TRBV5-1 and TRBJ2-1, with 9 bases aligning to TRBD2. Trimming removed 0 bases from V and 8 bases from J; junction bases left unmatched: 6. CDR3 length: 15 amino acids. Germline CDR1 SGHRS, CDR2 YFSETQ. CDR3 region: CASSLVRGGRDEQFF. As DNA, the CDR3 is TGCGCCAGCAGCTTGGTGCGGGGGGGCCGTGATGAGCAGTTCTTC. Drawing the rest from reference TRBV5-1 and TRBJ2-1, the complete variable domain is KAGVTQTPRYLIKTRGQQVTLSCSPISGHRSVSWYQQTPGQGLQFLFEYFSETQRNKGNFPGRFSGRQFSNSRSEMNVSTLELGDSALYLCASSLVRGGRDEQFFGPGTRLTVL.

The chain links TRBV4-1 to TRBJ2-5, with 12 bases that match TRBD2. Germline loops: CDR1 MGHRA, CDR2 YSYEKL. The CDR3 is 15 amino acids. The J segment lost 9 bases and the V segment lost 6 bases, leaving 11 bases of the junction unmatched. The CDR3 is CASRQLAGGPRAQYF. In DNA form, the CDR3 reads TGCGCCAGCAGGCAACTAGCGGGGGGACCCAGGGCCCAGTACTTC.

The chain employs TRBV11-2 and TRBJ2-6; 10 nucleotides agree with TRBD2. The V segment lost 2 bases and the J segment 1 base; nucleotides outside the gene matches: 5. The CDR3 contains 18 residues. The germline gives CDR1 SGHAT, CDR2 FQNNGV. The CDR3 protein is CASSLSSGGTSGANVLTF. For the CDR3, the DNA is TGTGCCAGCAGCTTATCTAGCGGGGGAACGTCTGGGGCCAACGTCCTGACTTTC. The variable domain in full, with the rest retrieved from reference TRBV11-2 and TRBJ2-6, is EAGVAQSPRYKIIEKRQSVAFWCNPISGHATLYWYQQILGQGPKLLIQFQNNGVVDDSQLPKDRFSAERLKGVDSTLKIQPAKLEDSAVYLCASSLSSGGTSGANVLTFGAGSRLTVL.